What follows is one T cell receptor (beta chain) and its context. Antigen: not known. This entry is derived from a study of cytomegalovirus exposure and HLA in healthy donors. The donors were in the roughly 110-subject validation cohort; that cohort was separate from the roughly 680-subject first cohort. CDR1 and CDR2 (germline): MNHNS, SASEGT. V lost 7 bases and J lost 6, with 15 bases in between. The CDR3 has 13 amino acids. Whole-study results and caveats: In vitro, three CMV-associated chains proved specific for CMV antigens.

The method was immunoSEQ multiplex PCR; TCRdb's version includes in-frame clones alone and lacks a portion of them. The sample carries about 220,000 clones, approximately 90% recorded once. Sequencing input: PBMCs. The TCR sequence derives from a woman aged 18-35 years in good health and CMV-seronegative. The chain uses TRBV6-1 and TRBJ1-2; D possibly corresponds to TRBD1 (5 bases). In DNA form, the CDR3 reads TGTGCCAGCAACATCCAGGGACTCGATGGCTACACCTTC. Its translation is CASNIQGLDGYTF.